The 27 T cell receptor beta chains presented below share a single source sample, sequenced in a study of radiation and T cells in renal cell carcinoma. Sequencing used immunoSEQ multiplex PCR; TCRdb keeps in-frame clones, though not all of them. The sample lists roughly 120,000 clones; about four fifths were seen once. Time point given: baseline pretreatment blood. Noted treatment: 15 Gy SBRT to primary tumor, nephrectomy 4 weeks later. Sequenced here: blood, sampled from a patient whose treatment included radiotherapy and nephrectomy. These receptors were taken from a woman in her sixties or seventies with renal cell carcinoma.

The V gene is TRBV28, the J gene TRBJ1-5; D unclear. The CDR3 contains 14 residues. Per germline, CDR1 MDHEN and CDR2 SYDVKM. The V gene lost 6 bases and the J gene lost 2 bases, with 11 bases spanning the gap. CDR3 residues: CASRPWLGNQPQHF. DNA for the CDR3: TGTGCCAGCAGGCCGTGGTTGGGCAATCAGCCCCAGCATTTT.

This chain connects TRBV2 to TRBJ2-7; 10 bases align to TRBD1. J was trimmed by 3 bases and V by 6 bases; bases with no gene match: 5. This CDR3 has 14 amino acids. Germline CDR1 reads SNHLY; CDR2 reads FYNNEI. The CDR3 bases are TGTGCCAGCAGCACCGGGACAGGGGTCTACGAGCAGTACTTC. Its protein product is CASSTGTGVYEQYF.

The J gene is TRBJ2-7, the V gene TRBV2; D unclear. V was pared by 6 bases and J by 3 bases, with 6 bases between. Germline V gene sequence: CDR1 SNHLY, CDR2 FYNNEI. The CDR3 extends over 11 amino acids. In nucleotides, the CDR3 is TGTGCCAGCAGCTGGCGCTACGAGCAGTACTTC. Amino acids: CASSWRYEQYF.

The J gene is TRBJ2-4, the V gene TRBV5-5, with D possibly being TRBD2 (5 bases). With 0 bases removed from V and 7 bases from J, the gap between germline ends came to 11 bases. There are 14 residues in the CDR3. Germline lookup yields CDR1 SGHKS and CDR2 YYEKEE (reference sequence). CDR3 bases: TGTGCCAGCAGCTTGGCCGCGGGTGGTAACATTCAGTACTTC. Translation gives CASSLAAGGNIQYF.

This sequence joins TRBV6-1 and TRBJ1-4; 10 bases line up with TRBD1. Germline V gene data show CDR1 as MNHNS and CDR2 as SASEGT. The trim removed 1 base at V and 6 bases at J, leaving 2 bases unmatched. This CDR3 is 15 amino acids long. As DNA, the CDR3 is TGTGCCAGCAGTGAAGTCGACAGGGGGCATGAAAAACTGTTTTTT. Translated, it gives CASSEVDRGHEKLFF.

The chain employs TRBV7-9 and TRBJ2-5; 10 bases line up with TRBD2. The J call may be in error: the DNA end matches TRBJ2-7 better. The CDR3 has 15 amino acids. Per germline, CDR1 SEHNR and CDR2 FQNEAQ (reference sequence). CDR3 amino acids: CASSPRTSGGYEQYF. The CDR3 DNA reads as TGTGCCAGCAGCCCCCGGACTAGCGGAGGATACGAGCAGTACTTC.

The chain combines TRBV4-1 with TRBJ1-4, with TRBD1 identical over 7 bases. Germline assignment: CDR1 MGHRA and CDR2 YSYEKL. The CDR3 is made up of 18 amino acids. Trimming at V came to 0 bases and at J to 0 bases, leaving 7 bases not matched to a gene. For the CDR3, the DNA is TGCGCCAGCAGCCAAGATCCCACAGGGGCTTCAACTAATGAAAAACTGTTTTTT. It is translated as CASSQDPTGASTNEKLFF.

The chain couples TRBV5-1 to TRBJ2-7; maybe TRBD2 (6 bases). Per germline, CDR1 SGHRS and CDR2 YFSETQ. The CDR3 contains 16 residues. The ends were cut back, 0 bases at V and 3 bases at J, with 16 bases in the middle. This chain's CDR3 is CASSLGSGAGRYEQYF. The CDR3 DNA is TGCGCCAGCAGCTTGGGGTCTGGGGCGGGGCGCTACGAGCAGTACTTC.

The V call is TRBV5-1, the J call TRBJ2-7; 11 bases are a match to TRBD2. This CDR3 contains 18 residues. Germline V lookup: CDR1 SGHRS, CDR2 YFSETQ. J gave up 3 bases and V 4 bases, and 15 bases lay outside the gene matches. The CDR3 here is CASSPVSGGAKGNYEQYF. CDR3 nucleotide sequence: TGCGCCAGCAGCCCGGTTAGCGGGGGGGCCAAGGGTAACTACGAGCAGTACTTC.

The chain uses TRBV7-2 and TRBJ1-1, with D possibly being TRBD1 (5 bases). The ends were cut back, 1 base at V and 1 base at J, with 16 bases in the middle. The CDR3 is made up of 17 amino acids. Germline lookup yields CDR1 SGHTA and CDR2 FQGNSA. The CDR3 region has the DNA TGTGCCAGCAGCTTAGTTATTGGCCGGGGGACGAACACTGAAGCTTTCTTT. Amino acid sequence: CASSLVIGRGTNTEAFF.

This sequence joins TRBV5-1 and TRBJ2-3; D is possibly TRBD2 (7 bases). CDR1 is SGHRS, CDR2 YFSETQ, per germline. This CDR3 is built from 16 residues. V was shortened by 4 bases and J by 3 bases, with 18 bases between the two germline ends. The CDR3 is CASSALGGGATDTQYF. The DNA of the CDR3 is TGCGCCAGCAGCGCGCTAGGAGGGGGGGCGACAGATACGCAGTATTTT.

The chain links TRBV28 to TRBJ2-6, with D uncertain. V was cut by 7 bases and J by 2 bases, with 15 bases left in between. Germline CDR1 reads MDHEN; CDR2 reads SYDVKM. The CDR3 is 16 residues long. CDR3 coding DNA: TGTGCCAGCAAGGGAAATACCCCGACTGGGGCCAACGTCCTGACTTTC. Amino acid sequence: CASKGNTPTGANVLTF.

The chain recombines TRBV19 with TRBJ1-5, with 7 bases identical to TRBD1. The CDR3 loop spans 16 amino acids. V shed 4 bases and J 9 bases; nucleotides not matched to a gene: 15. CDR1 LNHDA and CDR2 SQIVND come from the germline V gene (reference sequence). Here the CDR3 DNA reads TGTGCCAGTAGTACGGCGGGACAGCGTCTTTTTATGCCCCAGCATTTT. This gives the protein CASSTAGQRLFMPQHF.

V gene TRBV5-4 combines with J gene TRBJ2-5; D may be TRBD2 (6 bases). Germline values: CDR1 SGHNT, CDR2 YYREEE (reference sequence). The CDR3 loop spans 15 amino acids. V was pared by 2 bases and J by 5 bases, with 16 bases between. CDR3 sequence: CASSFGGHGGETQYF. The CDR3 bases are TGTGCCAGCAGCTTTGGAGGGCATGGGGGGGAGACCCAGTACTTC.

The V call is TRBV5-6, the J call TRBJ2-1; 11 nucleotides line up with TRBD2. Trimming removed 4 bases from V and 5 bases from J; junction bases left unmatched: 14. This CDR3 spans 18 amino acids. Germline V gene lookup returns CDR1 SGHDT and CDR2 YYEEEE. CDR3 loop: CASSHKLAGAPLNNEQFF. In DNA form, the CDR3 reads TGTGCCAGCAGCCATAAACTAGCGGGAGCACCTCTTAACAATGAGCAGTTCTTC. Variable domain in full (rest from reference TRBV5-6 and TRBJ2-1): DAGVTQSPTHLIKTRGQQVTLRCSPKSGHDTVSWYQQALGQGPQFIFQYYEEEERQRGNFPDRFSGHQFPNYSSELNVNALLLGDSALYLCASSHKLAGAPLNNEQFFGPGTRLTVL.

CDR3 DNA: TGCGCCAGCAGCTTGGGGGACGGGGGCGCAGAGACCCAGTACTTC. Translation gives CASSLGDGGAETQYF. The rearrangement joins TRBV5-1 to TRBJ2-5; D is tentatively TRBD1 or TRBD2 (6 bases each). Germline V gene sequence: CDR1 SGHRS, CDR2 YFSETQ. The CDR3 consists of 15 residues. V shed 0 bases and J shed 4 bases, with 13 bases lying between them.

This clone was seen more than once but under ten times. CDR3 region: CASSSGTGNYEQYF. In DNA form, the CDR3 reads TGTGCCAGCAGCTCCGGGACAGGGAACTACGAGCAGTACTTC. This chain links TRBV7-3 with TRBJ2-7; TRBD1 matches 9 bases. The CDR3 is 14 residues long. The J segment lost 3 bases and the V segment lost 4 bases, leaving 4 bases of the junction unmatched. The germline V gene encodes CDR1 SGHTA and CDR2 FQGTGA.

The chain combines TRBV29-1 with TRBJ2-7; tentative D call: TRBD2 (6 bases). The CDR3 covers 12 residues. The V end lost 4 bases, the J end lost 3 bases, and 10 bases lay between the germline ends. The germline V gene encodes CDR1 SQVTM and CDR2 ANQGSEA. CDR3 nucleotides: TGCAGCGTTGCTAGCGAACACTACGAGCAGTACTTC. Its protein product is CSVASEHYEQYF.

The count of this clone is one. The chain uses TRBV5-8 and TRBJ2-7; a weak D match, TRBD1 (5 bases). Per the germline V gene, CDR1 is SGHTS and CDR2 is YDEGEE. V lost 5 bases to trimming and J lost 3 bases, with 18 bases between them. This CDR3 is built from 15 residues. This CDR3 reads CASSSLFQGGYEQYF. In DNA, the CDR3 is TGTGCCAGCAGTTCCTTATTCCAGGGCGGCTACGAGCAGTACTTC.

The genes are TRBV6-5 and TRBJ1-1; perhaps TRBD1 as D (5 bases). Germline V gene data show CDR1 as MNHEY and CDR2 as SVGAGI. The CDR3 consists of 15 residues. Trimming took off 0 bases at V and 0 bases at J, with 8 bases between the two ends. The chain's CDR3 is CASSYSWGLNTEAFF. The CDR3 DNA reads TGTGCCAGCAGTTACTCTTGGGGGTTGAACACTGAAGCTTTCTTT.

This rearrangement joins TRBV19 to TRBJ1-2, with 10 bases fitting TRBD1. The germline gives CDR1 LNHDA, CDR2 SQIVND (reference sequence). CDR3 length: 15 amino acids. The V gene end was trimmed by 7 bases and the J gene end by 2 bases; junction bases not matched to a gene: 7. Here the CDR3 reads CASTTGQGGNYGYTF. The CDR3 DNA is TGTGCCAGTACCACAGGACAGGGGGGAAACTATGGCTACACCTTC.

The chain combines TRBV7-2 with TRBJ1-5, with D uncertain. Trimming cost V 1 base and J 4 bases, with 8 bases left between them. The CDR3 extends over 14 amino acids. Germline values: CDR1 SGHTA, CDR2 FQGNSA. The CDR3 sequence: CASSLGGANQPQHF. CDR3 nucleotides: TGTGCCAGCAGCTTAGGGGGAGCAAATCAGCCCCAGCATTTT. Looking up the rest from reference TRBV7-2 and TRBJ1-5 gives the full variable domain: GAGVSQSPSNKVTEKGKDVELRCDPISGHTALYWYRQSLGQGLEFLIYFQGNSAPDKSGLPSDRFSAERTGGSVSTLTIQRTQQEDSAVYLCASSLGGANQPQHFGDGTRLSIL.

J is TRBJ1-5 and V is TRBV28; no clear D. V was shortened by 6 bases and J by 4 bases, with 10 bases between the two germline ends. There are 13 residues in the CDR3. The V gene's germline CDR1 is MDHEN and CDR2 SYDVKM. CDR3 residues: CASRRLGNQPQHF. CDR3 sequence (DNA): TGTGCCAGCAGACGCCTGGGGAATCAGCCCCAGCATTTT.

The rearrangement uses TRBV28 and TRBJ1-2; D perhaps matches TRBD1 (6 bases). With 6 bases removed from V and 3 bases from J, the gap between germline ends came to 11 bases. Germline lookup yields CDR1 MDHEN and CDR2 SYDVKM. CDR3 size: 13 residues. The CDR3 bases are TGTGCCAGCAGAACCCAGGGGTACTATGGCTACACCTTC. Translated, it gives CASRTQGYYGYTF.

This clone was picked up one time. The rearrangement joins TRBV5-1 to TRBJ2-5; 12 bases map to TRBD2. Trimming removed 6 bases from V and 5 bases from J; junction bases left unmatched: 8. CDR1 SGHRS and CDR2 YFSETQ come from the germline V gene. The CDR3 is 15 amino acids. CDR3 sequence (DNA): TGCGCCAGCAATCCTAGCGGGGGGGCGCGGGAGACCCAGTACTTC. Translating gives CASNPSGGARETQYF.

The chain couples TRBV6-1 to TRBJ2-7; 8 bases match TRBD1. Trimming removed 4 bases from V and 0 bases from J; junction bases left unmatched: 5. The CDR3 has 15 residues. CDR1 and CDR2 (germline): MNHNS, SASEGT. CDR3 in amino acids: CASSATGVPSYEQYF. In DNA form, the CDR3 reads TGTGCCAGCAGTGCGACAGGGGTCCCCTCCTACGAGCAGTACTTC.

This chain links TRBV5-1 with TRBJ1-4; 7 nucleotides agree with TRBD1. In germline, CDR1 is SGHRS, CDR2 YFSETQ. The CDR3 has 14 amino acids. V lost 4 bases and J lost 4; bases outside the gene matches: 4. The CDR3, as DNA: TGCGCCAGCAGCCCCGGGACAGATAATGAAAAACTGTTTTTT. Translated, it gives CASSPGTDNEKLFF.